The 15 T cell receptor beta chains given below trace back to one sample, sequenced in a study of CD8 T cells in ankylosing spondylitis. Findings and limits, study-wide: Ankylosing spondylitis blood seemed to carry a telltale TCR beta motif made of eight highly homologous variants.

One entry per CDR3 protein, called by TCRdb with MiXCR from the 5' RACE reads. The sample yields 500,000 to 650,000 distinct CDR3 sequences, 5.3% seen once. No antigens are known for them. Sequenced material: blood, either unsorted or a sorted T cell fraction (not recorded which). The receptor source for this set is a male donor with ankylosing spondylitis.

This clonotype was found many times. The chain links TRBV12-3 or TRBV12-4 to TRBJ1-1, with 8 bases identical to TRBD1. The ends lost 8 bases at V and 4 bases at J; junction bases unmatched: 3. The CDR3 length is 12 residues. CDR3 nucleotide sequence: TGTGCCAGCGACAGGGGCGGCACTGAAGCTTTCTTT. It is translated as CASDRGGTEAFF.

This clonotype was found many times. This rearrangement joins TRBV29-1 to TRBJ2-3; the D is unclear. Germline loops: CDR1 SQVTM, CDR2 ANQGSEA. Trimming left V 6 bases short and J 3 bases short, with 22 bases between. CDR3 length: 16 amino acids. Written as DNA, the CDR3 is TGCAGCGTAGCGCATAGGATTGGGGTCGGAACAGATACGCAGTATTTT. Protein sequence: CSVAHRIGVGTDTQYF.

This clonotype was counted between two and nine times. The V call is TRBV30, the J call TRBJ2-1; the D is unclear. V gave up 1 base and J gave up 3 bases, with 13 bases separating them. CDR1 and CDR2 (germline): GTSNPN, SVGIG (reference sequence). The CDR3 extends over 15 amino acids. CDR3: CAWSEGQRNYNEQFF. In DNA, the CDR3 is TGTGCCTGGAGTGAGGGCCAGAGGAACTACAATGAGCAGTTCTTC. The full variable domain, with the rest looked up from reference TRBV30 and TRBJ2-1, is SQTIHQWPATLVQPVGSPLSLECTVEGTSNPNLYWYRQAAGRGLQLLFYSVGIGQISSEVPQNLSASRPQDRQFILSSKKLLLSDSGFYLCAWSEGQRNYNEQFFGPGTRLTVL.

There are many counts of this clonotype. The J gene is TRBJ2-7, the V gene TRBV29-1, with a possible D match to TRBD1 (5 bases). CDR3 size: 14 residues. V was shortened by 4 bases and J by 6 bases, with 19 bases between the two germline ends. Germline CDR1 is SQVTM and CDR2 is ANQGSEA. The chain's CDR3 is CSVVPRLGRLEQYF. CDR3 nucleotide sequence: TGCAGCGTTGTTCCCCGGCTGGGGCGTCTCGAGCAGTACTTC.

The sample holds a few counts of this clonotype. Since a much larger clone is just one base distant, this may be a read error. The chain is built from TRBV4-1 and TRBJ1-1; no clear D gene. The CDR3 sequence is 15 residues long. CDR1 MGHRA and CDR2 YSYEKL come from the germline V gene. V lost 1 base to trimming and J lost 3 bases, with 12 bases between them. Written as DNA, the CDR3 is TGCGCCAGCAGCCAAGGACCGACCTTGGACACTGAAGCTTTCTTT. Translated: CASSQGPTLDTEAFF.

This clonotype was picked up many times. The chain carries TRBV20-1 and TRBJ1-1; D is unclear. V gave up 6 bases and J gave up 11 bases, with 13 bases separating them. The germline CDR1 and CDR2 sequences are DFQATT and SNEGSKA (reference sequence). The CDR3 is 10 amino acids. The CDR3 nucleotides read TGCAGTGCCCGACCGGCTATGGCTTTCTTT. Translation: CSARPAMAFF.

This clonotype was detected ten times or more. The CDR3 DNA reads as TGCGCCAGCAGCCACGATACCAACACGGGTAATGAAAAACTGTTTTTT. Its translation: CASSHDTNTGNEKLFF. This chain uses TRBV4-3 with TRBJ1-4, with D uncertain. Germline assignment: CDR1 LGHNA and CDR2 YSLEER. Trimming shortened V by 3 bases and J by 4 bases, and 15 bases separated the two germline ends. This CDR3 spans 16 amino acids.

This clonotype was seen only a few times. The chain joins TRBV6-1 to TRBJ2-3, with 9 nucleotides matching TRBD2. The germline V gene has CDR1 MNHNS and CDR2 SASEGT. V lost 4 bases, J lost 2 bases, and 4 bases stayed unmatched. The CDR3 contains 15 residues. CDR3: CASSGTSENTDTQYF. CDR3 in DNA: TGTGCCAGCAGTGGGACTAGCGAAAACACAGATACGCAGTATTTT.

This clonotype was seen a few times. V is TRBV7-9 and J is TRBJ2-7; 7 bases fit TRBD2. The CDR3 extends over 15 amino acids. CDR1 is SEHNR and CDR2 is FQNEAQ in the germline V gene (reference sequence). V shed 5 bases, J shed 7 bases, and the junction held 14 bases outside the gene matches. CDR3 sequence: CASSPVGGPLGEQYF. CDR3 sequence (DNA): TGTGCCAGCAGCCCCGTGGGAGGGCCCTTAGGAGAGCAGTACTTC.

This clonotype was seen repeatedly, ten times or more. The chain has TRBV20-1 and TRBJ2-1; 8 bases match TRBD2. CDR3 length equals 14 residues. The germline gives CDR1 DFQATT, CDR2 SNEGSKA (reference sequence). The V segment lost 0 bases and the J segment 7 bases; nucleotides outside the gene matches: 5. CDR3 DNA sequence: TGCAGTGCTAGAGACTGGACTAGCTGGAATGAGCAGTTCTTC. This sequence encodes CSARDWTSWNEQFF.

This clonotype was seen ten or more times. The germline gene is not matched at one end of the junction; a read error may be the cause. The chain carries TRBV20-1 and TRBJ1-1, with D possibly being TRBD1 (5 bases). Germline CDR1 DFQATT, CDR2 SNEGSKA (reference sequence). The CDR3 consists of 12 residues. CDR3 in amino acids: CSARGGTESVIF. The CDR3 coding sequence is TGCAGTGCTAGAGGTGGGACGGAGTCAGTAATCTTT.

V and J are TRBV20-1 and TRBJ2-7, with 13 bases matching TRBD2. There are 16 residues in the CDR3. Looked up from germline, CDR1 is DFQATT and CDR2 is SNEGSKA (reference sequence). V dropped 5 bases and J dropped 0; count of bases not matched to a gene: 7. CDR3 nucleotide sequence: TGCAGTGCTGCACCGGGACTAGCGGGGTCCTCCTACGAGCAGTACTTC. Its protein is CSAAPGLAGSSYEQYF.

This clonotype was seen ten or more times. The genes are TRBV3-1 and TRBJ1-4; 7 bases align to TRBD1. CDR3 length: 18 amino acids. The germline gives CDR1 LGHDT, CDR2 YNNKEL (reference sequence). The V gene end was trimmed by 4 bases and the J gene end by 4 bases; junction bases not matched to a gene: 15. The CDR3 nucleotides read TGTGCCAGCAGCCTATTTAGTAGGGGGACAGCCTTTAATGAAAAACTGTTTTTT. This translates into CASSLFSRGTAFNEKLFF.

This clonotype has at least ten counts. The chain couples TRBV6-5 to TRBJ2-5; 8 bases line up with TRBD1. The CDR3 sequence is 17 residues long. In germline, CDR1 is MNHEY, CDR2 SVGAGI. The trim removed 2 bases at V and 2 bases at J, leaving 10 bases unmatched. CDR3 region: CASSYHSGQGEQETQYF. CDR3 nucleotides: TGTGCCAGCAGTTACCACTCTGGACAGGGCGAACAAGAGACCCAGTACTTC.

This clonotype was observed at least ten times. This sequence joins TRBV24-1 and TRBJ2-3, with TRBD1 matching 7 bases. Germline V gene lookup returns CDR1 KGHDR and CDR2 SFDVKD. The CDR3 length is 15 residues. Trimming cost V 5 bases and J 6 bases; bases outside gene matches: 10. Here the CDR3 DNA reads TGTGCCACCAGTGCCCAGGACAGGCCCGCTGATACGCAGTATTTT. Translation gives CATSAQDRPADTQYF.